Included here is one T cell receptor (beta chain) sequence, with context. Its antigen is unknown. The data were taken from a study of response to subunit inactivated influenza vaccine. MiXCR, applied by TCRdb to the RT-PCR reads, yields one record per CDR3 protein. The sample holds roughly 500,000 distinct CDR3 sequences; more than 15% are singletons and the top ten take 3%. General study findings and limits: Each seasonal influenza vaccination recruits few new T cells, the authors suggested.

The CDR3 is 16 amino acids. Per the germline V gene, CDR1 is SNHLY and CDR2 is FYNNEI. V lost 6 bases, J lost 2 bases, and 8 bases stayed unmatched. The receptor comes from a man between 50 and 75 years old who received an inactivated influenza vaccine. The specimen comprised CD4+ T cells sorted from PBMCs, sampled less than 25 months after vaccination. This chain connects TRBV2 to TRBJ2-3; 10 bases agree with TRBD2. CDR3 nucleotide sequence: TGTGCCAGCAGGGCACGACTAGCGGGCAACACAGATACGCAGTATTTT. Its translation: CASRARLAGNTDTQYF.